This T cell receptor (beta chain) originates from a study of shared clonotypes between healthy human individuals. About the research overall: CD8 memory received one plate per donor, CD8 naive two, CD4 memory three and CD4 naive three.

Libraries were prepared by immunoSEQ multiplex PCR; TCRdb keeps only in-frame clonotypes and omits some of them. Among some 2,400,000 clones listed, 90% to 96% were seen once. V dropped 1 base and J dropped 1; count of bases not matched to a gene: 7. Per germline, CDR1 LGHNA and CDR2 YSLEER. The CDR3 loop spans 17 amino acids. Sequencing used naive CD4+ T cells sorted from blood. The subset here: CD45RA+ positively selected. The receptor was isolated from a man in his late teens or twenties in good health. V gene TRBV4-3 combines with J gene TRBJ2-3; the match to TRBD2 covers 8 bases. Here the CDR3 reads CASSQGIAGTGTDTQYF. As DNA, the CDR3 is TGCGCCAGCAGCCAAGGAATAGCGGGAACGGGCACAGATACGCAGTATTTT.